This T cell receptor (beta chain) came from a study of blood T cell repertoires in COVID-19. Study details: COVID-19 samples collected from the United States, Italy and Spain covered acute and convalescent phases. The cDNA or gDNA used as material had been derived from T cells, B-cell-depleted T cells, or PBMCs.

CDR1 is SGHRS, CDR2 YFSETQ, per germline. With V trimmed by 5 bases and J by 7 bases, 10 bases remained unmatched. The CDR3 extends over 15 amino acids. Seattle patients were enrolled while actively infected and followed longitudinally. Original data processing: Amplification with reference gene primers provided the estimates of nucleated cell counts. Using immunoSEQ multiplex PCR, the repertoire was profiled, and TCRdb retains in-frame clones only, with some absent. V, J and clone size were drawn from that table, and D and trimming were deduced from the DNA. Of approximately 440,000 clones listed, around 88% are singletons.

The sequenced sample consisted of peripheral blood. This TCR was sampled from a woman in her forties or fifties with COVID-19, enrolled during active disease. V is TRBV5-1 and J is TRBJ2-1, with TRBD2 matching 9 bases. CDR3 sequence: CASRPAGGLNNEQFF. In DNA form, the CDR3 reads TGCGCCAGCAGGCCCGCGGGGGGGCTTAATAATGAGCAGTTCTTC.